The 9 T cell receptor beta chains presented below share a single source sample, sequenced in a study of cytomegalovirus exposure and HLA in healthy donors. Primers included in the PCR were 60 Vbeta and 13 Jbeta primers. Assay used: immunoSEQ multiplex PCR; TCRdb lists only in-frame clones, some missing. The sample contains 130,000 or so clones, about 70% of which appear only once. Sequenced material: PBMCs. All receptors come from a male donor in good health and CMV-seronegative.

The V gene is TRBV7-9, the J gene TRBJ1-1; the D is unclear. Trimming left V 2 bases short and J 1 base short, with 8 bases between. The CDR3 covers 14 residues. Germline-derived CDR1 and CDR2 are SEHNR and FQNEAQ (reference sequence). CDR3 DNA: TGTGCCAGCAGCTTAAGAGGATCGAACACTGAAGCTTTCTTT. Amino acid sequence: CASSLRGSNTEAFF.

This clone was counted only a few times. The sample carries other DNA sequences with the same CDR3. The chain joins TRBV30 to TRBJ2-7; 7 nucleotides line up with TRBD2. The CDR3 consists of 12 residues. The germline V gene encodes CDR1 GTSNPN and CDR2 SVGIG (reference sequence). The J segment lost 4 bases and the V segment lost 4 bases, leaving 4 bases of the junction unmatched. CDR3 nucleotide sequence: TGTGCCTGGAACCGCGGGGGTTACGAGCAGTACTTC. It yields the protein CAWNRGGYEQYF.

In this sample, this clone turned up once. The rearrangement joins TRBV27 to TRBJ1-2; TRBD1 aligns across 8 bases. V lost 4 bases, J lost 2 bases, and 9 bases stayed unmatched. CDR3 length: 16 residues. Germline V lookup: CDR1 MNHEY, CDR2 SMNVEV (reference sequence). CDR3 DNA: TGTGCCAGCAGTTATCTCGGGACAGGCTTAAACTATGGCTACACCTTC. This translates into CASSYLGTGLNYGYTF.

The genes are TRBV5-5 and TRBJ1-2; D might be TRBD1 (5 bases). The germline V gene has CDR1 SGHKS and CDR2 YYEKEE (reference sequence). The CDR3 runs 14 residues. Trimming shortened V by 2 bases and J by 2 bases, and 10 bases separated the two germline ends. The CDR3 here is CASSLSQENYGYTF. The CDR3 DNA is TGTGCCAGCAGCTTATCACAGGAAAACTATGGCTACACCTTC.

To note about this clone: Other DNA variants within this sample encode the same CDR3. The V and J genes are TRBV9 and TRBJ1-5; 9 nucleotides align to TRBD1. V dropped 0 bases and J dropped 5; count of bases not matched to a gene: 0. The CDR3 totals 14 residues. Germline CDR1 is SGDLS and CDR2 is YYNGEE. The CDR3 nucleotides are TGTGCCAGCAGCGTAGGACAGGGGGATCAGCCCCAGCATTTT. It codes for CASSVGQGDQPQHF.

The rearrangement links TRBV4-1 to TRBJ2-2; 7 bases map to TRBD2. The CDR3 has 15 residues. Trimming at V came to 4 bases and at J to 3 bases, leaving 5 bases not matched to a gene. Germline loops: CDR1 MGHRA, CDR2 YSYEKL. The CDR3 is CASSPTSSYTGELFF. As DNA, the CDR3 is TGCGCCAGCAGCCCGACTAGCTCGTACACCGGGGAGCTGTTTTTT.

The count of this clone is one. The chain employs TRBV30 and TRBJ1-2; TRBD1 matches 7 bases. The CDR3 runs 13 residues. Germline CDR1 and CDR2: GTSNPN and SVGIG (reference sequence). V trimming: 5 bases; J trimming: 6 bases; junction bases outside the gene matches: 9. Here the CDR3 reads CAWGQDRADGYTF. In DNA form, the CDR3 reads TGTGCCTGGGGCCAAGACAGGGCGGATGGCTACACCTTC.

This chain links TRBV6-6 with TRBJ2-5; D perhaps matches TRBD2 (6 bases). The CDR3 has 15 amino acids. Germline V gene data show CDR1 as MNHNY and CDR2 as SVGAGI (reference sequence). The V gene lost 4 bases and the J gene lost 5 bases, with 17 bases spanning the gap. CDR3: CASSSPREMGETQYF. The CDR3 DNA follows: TGTGCCAGCAGTTCCCCCCGGGAGATGGGGGAGACCCAGTACTTC.

This clone was observed a handful of times. The gene calls are TRBV15 and TRBJ2-7; 8 bases align to TRBD2. In germline, CDR1 is LNHNV, CDR2 YYDKDF (reference sequence). V shed 3 bases and J 4 bases; nucleotides not matched to a gene: 8. The length of the CDR3 is 15 residues. This chain's CDR3 is CATSSGGLVSYEQYF. For the CDR3, the DNA is TGTGCCACCAGCAGTGGGGGACTAGTCAGTTACGAGCAGTACTTC.